This T cell receptor beta chain appears in the sequencing data of a study of blood T cells in healthy people across ages. Deletions cut 5 bases from V and 4 bases from J, with 14 bases between. CDR1 and CDR2 (germline): SQVTM, ANQGSEA. The CDR3 contains 13 residues. Then a second PCR, running about 7 to 11 cycles, was carried out with a sample-barcoded 5' primer and a J-beta primer mix. TCRdb reprocessed the 5' RACE reads via MiXCR and lists one record per CDR3 protein. The table has 800,000 or so distinct CDR3 sequences, 25% seen once; the top ten hold approximately 3.7%. The same data also went into a second study, on T cells of mothers and their children.

The sequence derives from a boy between 10 and 17 years old in good health. Sequenced sample: blood. The gene calls are TRBV29-1 and TRBJ2-5; possibly TRBD1 or TRBD2 for D (5 bases each). CDR3 sequence (DNA): TGCAGCGTTAAGGCTGGGGCGGGAGAGACCCAGTACTTC. Encoded protein: CSVKAGAGETQYF.